The 8 T cell receptor beta chains below come from one sample, sequenced in a study of T cell changes during pregnancy in multiple sclerosis. The repertoire was sequenced with immunoSEQ multiplex PCR; TCRdb's copy has only in-frame clones and lacks some. The sample lists tens of thousands of clones; approximately 96% were seen once. The specimen was peripheral blood, collected in the second trimester of pregnancy. The receptors derive from a female donor with multiple sclerosis, enrolled in a pregnancy study.

This clone was recorded only once. This chain links TRBV4-2 with TRBJ1-1; 7 bases align to TRBD1. J was trimmed by 1 base and V by 5 bases; bases with no gene match: 10. CDR3 length: 16 residues. From germline, CDR1 is LGHNA and CDR2 YNFKEQ. The CDR3: CASSDSRQGKNTEAFF. The CDR3 region has the DNA TGTGCCAGCAGCGACAGTAGACAGGGAAAGAACACTGAAGCTTTCTTT.

As regards this clone: The junction departs from germline at one end; a sequencing error may be responsible. The V call is TRBV5-1, the J call TRBJ2-4, with 13 bases fitting TRBD2. This CDR3 has 17 residues. CDR1 SGHRS and CDR2 YFSETQ come from the germline V gene. The CDR3 sequence: CASSLLFGTSGEKIQYF. CDR3 DNA: TGCGCCAGCAGCTTATTATTCGGGACTAGCGGGGAAAAAATTCAGTACTTC.

The rearrangement links TRBV28 to TRBJ2-7; D is ambiguous. This CDR3 has 12 amino acids. Trimming removed 3 bases at V and 4 bases at J, with 7 bases between. Germline CDR1 and CDR2: MDHEN and SYDVKM. CDR3 in DNA: TGTGCCAGCAGTTTCGACGGGTACGAGCAGTACTTC. The encoded protein is CASSFDGYEQYF.

The chain uses TRBV7-3 and TRBJ2-2, with D uncertain. Trimming stripped 5 bases from V and 0 bases from J, with 13 bases between. Germline V gives CDR1 SGHTA, CDR2 FQGTGA. CDR3 length: 16 residues. The CDR3 DNA sequence: TGTGCCAGCAGCATTAGCCCTGCCCCGAACACCGGGGAGCTGTTTTTT. Its protein product is CASSISPAPNTGELFF.

On this clone itself: Germline is not matched at one junction end, which may reflect a read error. J is TRBJ2-7 and V is TRBV19; 11 bases map to TRBD2. This CDR3 region has 13 residues. CDR1 is LNHDA and CDR2 is SQIVND in the germline V gene (reference sequence). This CDR3 reads CATSGLAGGPQDF. CDR3 nucleotide sequence: TGTGCCACCTCTGGGCTAGCGGGAGGCCCTCAGGACTTC.

V and J are TRBV6-4 and TRBJ2-3, with 8 bases lining up with TRBD2. Trimming took 3 bases from V and 0 from J; bases not matched to a gene: 2. Germline V lookup: CDR1 MRHNA, CDR2 SNTAGT. The CDR3 is made up of 15 amino acids. CDR3 DNA: TGTGCCAGCAGTGAAGCTAGCGGGAGCACAGATACGCAGTATTTT. Translated, it gives CASSEASGSTDTQYF.

The J gene is TRBJ2-7, the V gene TRBV10-1; D is unclear. The V gene lost 1 base and the J gene lost 5 bases, with 15 bases spanning the gap. The germline gives CDR1 WNHNN, CDR2 SYGVQD (reference sequence). The CDR3 has 15 residues. For the CDR3, the DNA is TGCGCCAGCAGTGAGTTTAGGTGGCGACTGGACGAGCAGTACTTC. Its translation is CASSEFRWRLDEQYF.

The gene calls are TRBV6-5 and TRBJ2-2; TRBD1 is a possible D gene (6 bases). Germline-derived CDR1 and CDR2 are MNHEY and SVGAGI. The length of the CDR3 is 16 residues. The V end lost 0 bases, the J end lost 10 bases, and 18 bases lay between the germline ends. The chain's CDR3 is CASSYSFDNRAAELFF. The CDR3 coding sequence is TGTGCCAGCAGTTACTCGTTTGATAACAGGGCGGCGGAGCTGTTTTTT.